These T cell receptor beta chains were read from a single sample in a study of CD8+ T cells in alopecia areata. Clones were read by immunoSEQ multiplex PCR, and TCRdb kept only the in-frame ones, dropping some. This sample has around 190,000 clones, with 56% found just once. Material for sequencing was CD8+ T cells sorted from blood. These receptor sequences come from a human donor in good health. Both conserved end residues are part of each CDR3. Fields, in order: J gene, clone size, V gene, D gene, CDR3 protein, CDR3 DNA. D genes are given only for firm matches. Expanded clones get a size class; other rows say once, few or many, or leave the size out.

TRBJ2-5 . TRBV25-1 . CAARAVGAGETQYF TGTGCCGCCAGGGCAGTGGGGGCCGGGGAGACCCAGTACTTC
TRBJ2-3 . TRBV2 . CASSEALGTTDTQYF TGTGCCAGCAGTGAGGCGCTAGGGACCACAGATACGCAGTATTTT
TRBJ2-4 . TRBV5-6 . CASRAGAEDIQYF TGTGCCAGCAGGGCAGGGGCAGAGGACATTCAGTACTTC
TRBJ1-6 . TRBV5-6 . CASSLGQGNSPLHF TGTGCCAGCAGCTTGGGGCAGGGGAATTCACCCCTCCACTTT
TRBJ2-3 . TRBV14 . CASSQPSNPPTQYF TGTGCCAGCAGCCAGCCAAGTAACCCCCCTACGCAGTATTTT
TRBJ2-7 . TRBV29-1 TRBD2 CSVGAGTSYEQYF TGCAGCGTTGGAGCGGGGACCTCCTACGAGCAGTACTTC
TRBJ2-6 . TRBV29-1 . CSVEDTDREGRANVLTF TGCAGCGTTGAAGATACGGACAGGGAGGGAAGGGCCAACGTCCTGACTTTC
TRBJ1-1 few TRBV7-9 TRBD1 CASSPQGANTEAFF TGTGCCAGCAGCCCACAGGGGGCGAACACTGAAGCTTTCTTT
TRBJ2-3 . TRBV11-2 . CASSLEAGTFTDTQYF TGTGCCAGCAGCCTCGAGGCGGGAACTTTCACAGATACGCAGTATTTT
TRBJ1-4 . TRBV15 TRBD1 CATSRTGTGVNEKLFF TGTGCCACCAGCAGGACCGGGACAGGGGTAAATGAAAAACTGTTTTTT
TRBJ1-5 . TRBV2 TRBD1 CASIGQVGWQPQHF TGTGCCAGCATTGGACAGGTTGGATGGCAGCCCCAGCATTTT
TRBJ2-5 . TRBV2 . CASRGGGTTQYF TGTGCCAGCAGGGGAGGGGGAACGACCCAGTACTTC
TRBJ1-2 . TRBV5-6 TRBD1 CASSLYRDRPSNYGYTF TGTGCCAGCAGCTTGTACCGGGACAGGCCGTCTAACTATGGCTACACCTTC
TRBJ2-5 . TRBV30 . CAWRSGGRETQYF TGTGCCTGGAGGTCCGGGGGGCGAGAGACCCAGTACTTC
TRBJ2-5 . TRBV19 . CASSIASPETQYF TGTGCCAGTAGTATCGCTAGCCCAGAGACCCAGTACTTC
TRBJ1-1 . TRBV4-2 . CASRPQRNTEAFF TGTGCCAGCAGACCGCAGAGGAACACTGAAGCTTTCTTT
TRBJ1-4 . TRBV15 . CATRERNEKLFF TGTGCCACCAGGGAGAGGAATGAAAAACTGTTTTTT
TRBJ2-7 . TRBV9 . CASSVEEHFEQYF TGTGCCAGCAGCGTAGAGGAACACTTCGAGCAGTACTTC
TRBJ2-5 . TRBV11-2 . CASSLEGETQYF TGTGCCAGCAGCTTAGAGGGGGAGACCCAGTACTTC
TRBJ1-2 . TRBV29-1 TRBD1 CSVETGGEFIYTF TGCAGCGTAGAGACAGGGGGCGAATTTATCTACACCTTC
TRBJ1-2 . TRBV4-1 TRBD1 CASSPQGANYGYTF TGCGCCAGCAGCCCACAGGGGGCGAACTATGGCTACACCTTC
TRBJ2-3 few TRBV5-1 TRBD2 CASSLGTSGGIDTQYF TGCGCCAGCAGCTTGGGAACTAGCGGGGGGATAGATACGCAGTATTTT
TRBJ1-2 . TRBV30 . CAWSGDSANYGYTF TGTGCCTGGAGCGGGGATAGTGCTAACTATGGCTACACCTTC
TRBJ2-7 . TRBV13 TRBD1 CASSHPGQGRYEQYF TGCGCCAGCAGCCACCCGGGACAGGGGCGGTACGAGCAGTACTTC
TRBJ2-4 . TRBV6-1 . CASSEVWVIQYF TGTGCCAGCAGTGAAGTGTGGGTCATTCAGTACTTC
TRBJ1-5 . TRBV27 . CASSNSFGQPQHF TGTGCCAGCAGCAATTCATTCGGGCAGCCCCAGCATTTT
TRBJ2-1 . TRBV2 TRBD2 CAGTPGAGLAGRGEQFF TGTGCCGGGACTCCGGGGGCCGGACTAGCGGGGCGAGGTGAGCAGTTCTTC
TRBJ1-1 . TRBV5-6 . CASSLGENTEAFF TGTGCCAGCAGCCTAGGAGAGAACACTGAAGCTTTCTTT
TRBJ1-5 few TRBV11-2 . CASSLGSGNQPQHF TGTGCCAGCAGCTTAGGGTCAGGTAATCAGCCCCAGCATTTT
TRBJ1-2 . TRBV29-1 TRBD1 CSVTGGNYGYTF TGCAGCGTCACAGGGGGGAACTATGGCTACACCTTC
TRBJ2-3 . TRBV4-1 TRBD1 CASSGTGGTDTQYF TGCGCCAGCAGCGGGACAGGGGGCACAGATACGCAGTATTTT
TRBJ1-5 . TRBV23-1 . CASTHPRDCYSNQPQHF TGCGCCAGCACTCACCCTCGGGACTGCTATAGCAATCAGCCCCAGCATTTT
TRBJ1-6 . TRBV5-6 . CASSPWNGVVHF TGTGCCAGCAGCCCCTGGAACGGCGTAGTCCACTTT
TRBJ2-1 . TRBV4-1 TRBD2 CASSQDAKRGAYNEQFF TGCGCCAGCAGCCAAGATGCGAAGCGGGGGGCCTACAATGAGCAGTTCTTC
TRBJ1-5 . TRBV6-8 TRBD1 CASIEQGRNQPQHF TGTGCCAGCATCGAACAGGGGAGAAATCAGCCCCAGCATTTT
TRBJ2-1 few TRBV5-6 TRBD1 CASSSRDRVFHEQFF TGTGCCAGCAGCTCCCGGGACAGGGTATTTCATGAGCAGTTCTTC
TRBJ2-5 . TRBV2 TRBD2 CASSQGGSGETQYF TGTGCCAGCAGTCAAGGCGGGAGCGGAGAGACCCAGTACTTC
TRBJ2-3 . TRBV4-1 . CASSQEVVTTDTQYF TGCGCCAGCAGCCAAGAGGTGGTCACGACGGATACGCAGTATTTT
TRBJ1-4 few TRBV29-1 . CSVLPLHGEKLFF TGCAGCGTCCTGCCCTTACATGGAGAAAAACTGTTTTTT
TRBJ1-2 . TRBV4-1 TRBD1 CASSQDVAGTGYGYTF TGCGCCAGCAGCCAAGATGTGGCCGGGACAGGGTATGGCTACACCTTC
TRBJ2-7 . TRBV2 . CASSDRGAGEQYF TGTGCCAGCAGTGATCGGGGGGCAGGCGAGCAGTACTTC
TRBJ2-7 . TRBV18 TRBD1 CASSPGQGVYEQYF TGTGCCAGCTCACCGGGACAGGGGGTTTACGAGCAGTACTTC
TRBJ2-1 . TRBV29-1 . CSGWGSEANEQFF TGCAGCGGGTGGGGATCCGAGGCCAATGAGCAGTTCTTC